This TCR beta chain was documented in a study of blood T cell repertoires in COVID-19. V was cut by 6 bases and J by 2 bases, with 16 bases left in between. Germline CDR1 LGHDT, CDR2 YNNKEL (reference sequence). This CDR3 is 15 amino acids long. Some clones are missing from TCRdb's copy, which holds only in-frame ones; the method was immunoSEQ multiplex PCR. The sample shows 210,000 or so clones, around 80% of them seen only once. Sequences were obtained from peripheral blood. The V gene is TRBV3-1 (or the pseudogene TRBV3-2), the J gene TRBJ1-1; D might be TRBD1 (6 bases). The clonotype originates from a human donor in a cohort sampled during active COVID-19. In DNA form, the CDR3 reads TGTGCCAGCAGTGACCAGGGGAGGGCCAACACTGAAGCTTTCTTT. Protein sequence: CASSDQGRANTEAFF.